This entry is about one TCR beta chain. What it binds is unknown. The data were taken from a study of T cell responses to AZD1222 COVID-19 vaccine. TCRdb's table, derived via immunoSEQ multiplex PCR, lists solely in-frame clones and lacks some. In the table there are about 140,000 clones, 70% to 90% of which are singletons. General study points: Reports say nearly half of spike-specific TCRs go after unmutated variant regions. The span of vaccine-associated CD4 TCRs extended across spike, with dominance at 160-218 and 743-854. Spike-specific TCR breadth and depth were elevated following two AZD1222 doses. Repertoire collection took place solely once the T cell response had peaked.

Sequencing used peripheral blood, obtained on day 0 of AZD1222 vaccination. This clonotype was sampled from an adult in good health.

The CDR3 bases are TGTGCCTGGAGTTTTCCCGCTCCCACGGGGAGCACTGAAGCTTTCTTT. Its translation: CAWSFPAPTGSTEAFF. The chain recombines TRBV30 with TRBJ1-1, with D unclear. The CDR3 loop spans 16 amino acids. Germline V lookup: CDR1 GTSNPN, CDR2 SVGIG (reference sequence). The germline V and J ends were trimmed by 2 bases and 4 bases, with 20 bases remaining between them.